This T cell receptor (beta chain) came from a study of T cells in women clearing cervical HPV infection. Study-level background: Controls gave blood once infection was undetectable; cases at lesion identification.

V lost 0 bases and J lost 3, with 6 bases in between. Germline values: CDR1 SGHNT, CDR2 YYREEE (reference sequence). This CDR3 is built from 14 residues. To note about this clone: The read ends 3 residues early relative to the CDR3; the germline J gene fills the gap.

Data came from immunoSEQ multiplex PCR; TCRdb stores just in-frame clones and leaves some out. Reported are tens of thousands of clones; the ten largest clones contain more than 9.5%. This chain links TRBV5-4 with TRBJ2-2; no reliable D call. Specimen: blood buffy coat. This TCR was sampled from a woman aged 18 to 75 with a cervical HPV16 infection that either progressed to CIN3+ or cleared (not recorded which). CDR3 DNA (partial): TGTGCCAGCAGCTTGGGACTCTACACCGGGGAG. Translated: CASSLGLYTGE. In full, the CDR3 reads CASSLGLYTGELFF.